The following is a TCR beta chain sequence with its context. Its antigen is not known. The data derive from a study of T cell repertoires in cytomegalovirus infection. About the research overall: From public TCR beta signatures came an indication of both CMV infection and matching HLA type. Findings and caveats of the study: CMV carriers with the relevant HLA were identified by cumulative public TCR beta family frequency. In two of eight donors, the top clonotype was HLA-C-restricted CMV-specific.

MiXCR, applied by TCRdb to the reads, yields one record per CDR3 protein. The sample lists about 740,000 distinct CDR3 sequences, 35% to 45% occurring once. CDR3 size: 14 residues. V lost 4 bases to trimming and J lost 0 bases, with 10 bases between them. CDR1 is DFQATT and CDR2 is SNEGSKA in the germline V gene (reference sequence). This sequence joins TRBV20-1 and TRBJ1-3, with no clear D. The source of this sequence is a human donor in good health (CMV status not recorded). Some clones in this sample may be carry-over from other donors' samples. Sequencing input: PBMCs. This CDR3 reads CSAIKRSSGNTIYF. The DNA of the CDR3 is TGCAGTGCTATCAAACGGAGCTCTGGAAACACCATATATTTT.